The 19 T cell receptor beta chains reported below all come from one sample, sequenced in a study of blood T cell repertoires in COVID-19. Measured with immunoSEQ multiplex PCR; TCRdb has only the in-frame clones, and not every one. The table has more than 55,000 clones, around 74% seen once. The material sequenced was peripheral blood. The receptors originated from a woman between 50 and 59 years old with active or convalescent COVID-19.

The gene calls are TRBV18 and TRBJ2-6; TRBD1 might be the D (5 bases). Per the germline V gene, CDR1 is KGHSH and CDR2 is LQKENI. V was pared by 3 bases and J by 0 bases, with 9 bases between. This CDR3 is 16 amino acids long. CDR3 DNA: TGTGCCAGCTCACCGGGCAGGGCCTCTGGGGCCAACGTCCTGACTTTC. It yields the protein CASSPGRASGANVLTF. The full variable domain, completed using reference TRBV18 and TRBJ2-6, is NAGVMQNPRHLVRRRGQEARLRCSPMKGHSHVYWYRQLPEEGLKFMVYLQKENIIDESGMPKERFSAEFPKEGPSILRIQQVVRGDSAAYFCASSPGRASGANVLTFGAGSRLTVL.

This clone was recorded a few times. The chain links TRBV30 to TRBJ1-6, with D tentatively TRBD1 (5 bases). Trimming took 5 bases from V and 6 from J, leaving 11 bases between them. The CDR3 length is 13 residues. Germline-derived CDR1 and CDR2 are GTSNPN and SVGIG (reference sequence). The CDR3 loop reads CAWSGTSNSPLHF. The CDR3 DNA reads TGTGCCTGGTCCGGGACTTCTAATTCACCCCTCCACTTT.

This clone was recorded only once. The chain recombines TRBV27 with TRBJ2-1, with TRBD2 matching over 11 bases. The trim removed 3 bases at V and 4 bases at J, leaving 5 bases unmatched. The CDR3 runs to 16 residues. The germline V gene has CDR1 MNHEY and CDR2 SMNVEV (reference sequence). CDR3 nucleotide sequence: TGTGCCAGCAGTTTCCGGAGACTAGCGGGATACAATGAGCAGTTCTTC. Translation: CASSFRRLAGYNEQFF.

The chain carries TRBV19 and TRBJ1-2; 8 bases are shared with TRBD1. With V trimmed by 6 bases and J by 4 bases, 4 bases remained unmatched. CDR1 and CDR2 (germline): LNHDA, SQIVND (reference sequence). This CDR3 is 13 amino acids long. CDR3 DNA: TGTGCCAGTAGGGAGACAGGGGTCTATGGCTACACCTTC. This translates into CASRETGVYGYTF.

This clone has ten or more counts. The CDR3 region has the DNA TGTGCCAGTAGTAACCCCTACAGGGGGCGAGCTGAAGCTTTCTTT. This codes for CASSNPYRGRAEAFF. This chain connects TRBV19 to TRBJ1-1, with 9 bases that match TRBD1. The CDR3 consists of 15 residues. The J segment lost 6 bases and the V segment lost 4 bases, leaving 9 bases of the junction unmatched. The germline V gene has CDR1 LNHDA and CDR2 SQIVND (reference sequence). Complete variable domain (other parts from reference TRBV19 and TRBJ1-1): DGGITQSPKYLFRKEGQNVTLSCEQNLNHDAMYWYRQDPGQGLRLIYYSQIVNDFQKGDIAEGYSVSREKKESFPLTVTSAQKNPTAFYLCASSNPYRGRAEAFFGQGTRLTVV.

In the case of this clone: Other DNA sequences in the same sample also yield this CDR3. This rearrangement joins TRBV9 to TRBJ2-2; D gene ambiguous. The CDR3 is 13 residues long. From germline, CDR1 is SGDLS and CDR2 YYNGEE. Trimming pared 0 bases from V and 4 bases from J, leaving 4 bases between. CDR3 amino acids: CASSVAGTGELFF. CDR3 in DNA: TGTGCCAGCAGCGTAGCCGGCACCGGGGAGCTGTTTTTT. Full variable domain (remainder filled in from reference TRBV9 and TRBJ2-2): DSGVTQTPKHLITATGQRVTLRCSPRSGDLSVYWYQQSLDQGLQFLIQYYNGEERAKGNILERFSAQQFPDLHSELNLSSLELGDSALYFCASSVAGTGELFFGEGSRLTVL.

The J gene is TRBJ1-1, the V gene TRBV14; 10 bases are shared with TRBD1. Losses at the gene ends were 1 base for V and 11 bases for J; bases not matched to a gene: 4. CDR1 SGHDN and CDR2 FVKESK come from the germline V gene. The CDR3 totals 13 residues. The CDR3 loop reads CASSQVGTGAAFF. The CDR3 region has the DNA TGTGCCAGCAGCCAAGTGGGGACAGGGGCGGCTTTCTTT. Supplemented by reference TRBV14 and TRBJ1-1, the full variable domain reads EAGVTQFPSHSVIEKGQTVTLRCDPISGHDNLYWYRRVMGKEIKFLLHFVKESKQDESGMPNNRFLAERTGGTYSTLKVQPAELEDSGVYFCASSQVGTGAAFFGQGTRLTVV.

CDR3 nucleotide sequence: TGTGCCACCAGCCTTAGAACAGGGGGCTCCTACAATGAGCAGTTCTTC. It is translated as CATSLRTGGSYNEQFF. V gene TRBV15 combines with J gene TRBJ2-1; 8 positions agree with TRBD1. In germline, CDR1 is LNHNV, CDR2 YYDKDF (reference sequence). The V gene end was trimmed by 5 bases and the J gene end by 0 bases; junction bases not matched to a gene: 6. The CDR3 spans 16 residues.

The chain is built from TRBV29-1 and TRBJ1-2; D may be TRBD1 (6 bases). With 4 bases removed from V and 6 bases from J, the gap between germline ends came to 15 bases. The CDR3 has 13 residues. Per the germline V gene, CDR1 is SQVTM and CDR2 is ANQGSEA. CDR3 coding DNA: TGCAGCGTTGCGAGGGGGGGGTTGGATGGCTACACCTTC. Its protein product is CSVARGGLDGYTF.

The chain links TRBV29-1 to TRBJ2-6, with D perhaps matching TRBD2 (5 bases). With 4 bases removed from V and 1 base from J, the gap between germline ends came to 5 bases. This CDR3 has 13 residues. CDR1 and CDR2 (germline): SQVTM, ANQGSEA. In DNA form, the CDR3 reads TGCAGCGTTGGACTATCTGGGGCCAACGTCCTGACTTTC. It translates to CSVGLSGANVLTF. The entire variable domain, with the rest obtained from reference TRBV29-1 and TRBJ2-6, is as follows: SAVISQKPSRDICQRGTSLTIQCQVDSQVTMMFWYRQQPGQSLTLIATANQGSEATYESGFVIDKFPISRPNLTFSTLTVSNMSPEDSSIYLCSVGLSGANVLTFGAGSRLTVL.

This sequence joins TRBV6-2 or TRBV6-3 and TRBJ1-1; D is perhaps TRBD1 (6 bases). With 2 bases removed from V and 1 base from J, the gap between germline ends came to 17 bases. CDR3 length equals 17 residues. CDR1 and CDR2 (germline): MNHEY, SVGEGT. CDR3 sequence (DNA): TGTGCCAGCAGTTACGAGACAGGATCAGGGAAGAACACTGAAGCTTTCTTT. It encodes CASSYETGSGKNTEAFF.

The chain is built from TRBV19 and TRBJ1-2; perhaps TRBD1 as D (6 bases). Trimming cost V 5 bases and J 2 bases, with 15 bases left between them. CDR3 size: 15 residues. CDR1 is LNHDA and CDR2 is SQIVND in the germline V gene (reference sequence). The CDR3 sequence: CASSALQTGNYGYTF. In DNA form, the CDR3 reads TGTGCCAGTAGTGCTCTCCAAACAGGGAACTATGGCTACACCTTC.

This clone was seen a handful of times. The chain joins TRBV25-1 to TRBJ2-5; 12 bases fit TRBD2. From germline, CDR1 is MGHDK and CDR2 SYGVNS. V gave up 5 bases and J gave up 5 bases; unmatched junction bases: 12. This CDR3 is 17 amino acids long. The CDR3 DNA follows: TGTGCCAGCAGTAATGGGGCTAGCGGGAGGGCCGTGGAGACCCAGTACTTC. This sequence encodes CASSNGASGRAVETQYF.

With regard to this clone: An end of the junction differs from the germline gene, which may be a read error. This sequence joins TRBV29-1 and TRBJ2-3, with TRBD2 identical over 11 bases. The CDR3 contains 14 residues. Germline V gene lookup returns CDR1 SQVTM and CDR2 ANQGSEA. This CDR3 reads CSAEGTSGPGTQYF. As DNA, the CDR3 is TGCAGCGCTGAAGGGACTAGCGGTCCAGGTACGCAGTATTTT.

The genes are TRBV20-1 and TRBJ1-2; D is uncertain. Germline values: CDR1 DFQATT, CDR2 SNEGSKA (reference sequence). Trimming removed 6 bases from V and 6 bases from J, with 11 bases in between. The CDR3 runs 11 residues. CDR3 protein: CSAPYMHGYTF. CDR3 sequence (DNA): TGCAGTGCGCCTTACATGCATGGCTACACCTTC.

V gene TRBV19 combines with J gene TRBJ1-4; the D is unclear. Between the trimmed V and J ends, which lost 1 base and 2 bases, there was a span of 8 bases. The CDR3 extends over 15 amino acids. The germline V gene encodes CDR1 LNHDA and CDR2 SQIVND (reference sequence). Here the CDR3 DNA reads TGTGCCAGTAGTATAGCAGTCCTTACTAATGAAAAACTGTTTTTT. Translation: CASSIAVLTNEKLFF. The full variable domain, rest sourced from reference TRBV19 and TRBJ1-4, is DGGITQSPKYLFRKEGQNVTLSCEQNLNHDAMYWYRQDPGQGLRLIYYSQIVNDFQKGDIAEGYSVSREKKESFPLTVTSAQKNPTAFYLCASSIAVLTNEKLFFGSGTQLSVL.

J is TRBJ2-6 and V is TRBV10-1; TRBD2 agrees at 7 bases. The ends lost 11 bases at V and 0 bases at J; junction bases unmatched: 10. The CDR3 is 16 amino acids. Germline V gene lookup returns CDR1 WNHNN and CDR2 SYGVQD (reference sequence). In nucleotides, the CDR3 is TGCGCCGGAGTAAGCGGGACCAGCTCTGGGGCCAACGTCCTGACTTTC. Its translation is CAGVSGTSSGANVLTF.

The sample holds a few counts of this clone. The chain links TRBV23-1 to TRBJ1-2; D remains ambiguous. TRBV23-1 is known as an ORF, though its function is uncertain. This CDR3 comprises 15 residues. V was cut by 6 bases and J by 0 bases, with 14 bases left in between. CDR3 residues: CASRPEPRANYGYTF. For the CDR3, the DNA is TGCGCCAGCAGACCCGAGCCCCGGGCTAACTATGGCTACACCTTC.

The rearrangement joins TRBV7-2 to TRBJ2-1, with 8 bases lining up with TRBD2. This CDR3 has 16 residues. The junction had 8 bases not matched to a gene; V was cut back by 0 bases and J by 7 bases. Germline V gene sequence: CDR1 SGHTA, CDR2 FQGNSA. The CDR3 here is CASSLAPTSVGNEQFF. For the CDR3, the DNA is TGTGCCAGCAGCTTAGCGCCGACTAGCGTAGGGAATGAGCAGTTCTTC.